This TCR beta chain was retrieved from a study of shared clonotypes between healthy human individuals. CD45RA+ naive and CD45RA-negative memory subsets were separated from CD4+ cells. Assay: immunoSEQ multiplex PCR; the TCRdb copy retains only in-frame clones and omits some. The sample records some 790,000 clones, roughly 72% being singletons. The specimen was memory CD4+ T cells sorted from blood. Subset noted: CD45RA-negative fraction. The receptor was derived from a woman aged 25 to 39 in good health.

CDR3 sequence (DNA): TGCGCCAGCAGTCCGACAGGGACGGGGCGTGTGACCCAGTACTTC. Residues: CASSPTGTGRVTQYF. The chain couples TRBV10-1 to TRBJ2-5; 7 positions agree with TRBD1. The V segment lost 5 bases and the J segment 7 bases; nucleotides outside the gene matches: 13. Germline V gives CDR1 WNHNN, CDR2 SYGVQD (reference sequence). This CDR3 contains 15 residues.